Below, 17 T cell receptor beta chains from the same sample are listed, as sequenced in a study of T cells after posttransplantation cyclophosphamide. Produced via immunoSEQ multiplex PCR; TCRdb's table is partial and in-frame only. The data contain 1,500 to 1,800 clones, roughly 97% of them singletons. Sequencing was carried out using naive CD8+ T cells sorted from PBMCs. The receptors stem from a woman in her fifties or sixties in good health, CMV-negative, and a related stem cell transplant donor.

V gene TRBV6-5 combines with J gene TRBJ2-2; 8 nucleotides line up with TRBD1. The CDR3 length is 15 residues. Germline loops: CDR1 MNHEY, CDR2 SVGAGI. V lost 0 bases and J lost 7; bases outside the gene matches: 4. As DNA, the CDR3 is TGTGCCAGCAGTTACTCCAGGGGGCTTGGCGGGGAGCTGTTTTTT. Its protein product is CASSYSRGLGGELFF.

CDR3 DNA: TGTGCCTGGAGTGTTACTAGCGGGACGGTCACAGATACGCAGTATTTT. Translated: CAWSVTSGTVTDTQYF. This chain uses TRBV30 with TRBJ2-3; 10 nucleotides match TRBD2. Germline CDR1 reads GTSNPN; CDR2 reads SVGIG (reference sequence). CDR3 size: 16 residues. With 0 bases clipped from V and 2 bases from J, the junction kept 5 bases outside the gene matches.

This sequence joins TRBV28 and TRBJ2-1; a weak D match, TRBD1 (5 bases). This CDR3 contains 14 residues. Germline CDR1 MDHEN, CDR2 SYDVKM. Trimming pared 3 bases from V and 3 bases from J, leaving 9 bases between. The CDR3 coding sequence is TGTGCCAGCAGTTTTGACAGACTCTACAATGAGCAGTTCTTC. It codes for CASSFDRLYNEQFF.

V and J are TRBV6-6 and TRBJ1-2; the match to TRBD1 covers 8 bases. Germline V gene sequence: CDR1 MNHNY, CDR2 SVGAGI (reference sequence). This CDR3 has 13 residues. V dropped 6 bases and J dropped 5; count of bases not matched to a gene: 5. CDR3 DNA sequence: TGTGCCAGCAGACCGGGACAGGAATATGGCTACACCTTC. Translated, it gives CASRPGQEYGYTF.

CDR3 nucleotide sequence: TGTGCCAGCAGCCAAGATGGGTTTTTTGTGCAGGGAGGGGAAAAACTGTTTTTT. Protein sequence: CASSQDGFFVQGGEKLFF. The chain recombines TRBV4-2 with TRBJ1-4; weak D call: TRBD1 (5 bases). Germline CDR1 LGHNA, CDR2 YNFKEQ. This CDR3 is built from 18 residues. The ends were cut back, 0 bases at V and 8 bases at J, with 22 bases in the middle.

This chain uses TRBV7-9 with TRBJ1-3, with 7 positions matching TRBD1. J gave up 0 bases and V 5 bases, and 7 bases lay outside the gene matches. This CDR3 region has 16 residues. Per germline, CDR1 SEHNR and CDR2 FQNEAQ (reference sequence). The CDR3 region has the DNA TGTGCCAGCAGCACCCACAGGGGACCCTCTGGAAACACCATATATTTT. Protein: CASSTHRGPSGNTIYF.

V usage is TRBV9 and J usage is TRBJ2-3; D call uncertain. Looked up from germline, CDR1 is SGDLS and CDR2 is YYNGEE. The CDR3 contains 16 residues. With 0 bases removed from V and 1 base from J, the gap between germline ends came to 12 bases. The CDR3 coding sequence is TGTGCCAGCAGCGTAGATGGAGTAGGCCGCACAGATACGCAGTATTTT. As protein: CASSVDGVGRTDTQYF.

The CDR3 DNA reads as TGTGCCAGCAGTTTAATGATTGAGTACCAAGAGACCCAGTACTTC. It codes for CASSLMIEYQETQYF. This chain uses TRBV28 with TRBJ2-5; no clear D gene. V lost 2 bases to trimming and J lost 0 bases, with 10 bases between them. CDR1 and CDR2 from the germline V gene are MDHEN and SYDVKM. CDR3 length: 15 amino acids.

The chain's CDR3 is CASKKEDRGHTGELFF. DNA of the CDR3: TGTGCCAGCAAGAAAGAGGACAGGGGCCACACCGGGGAGCTGTTTTTT. The V call is TRBV21-1, the J call TRBJ2-2; TRBD1 reflects the table's D call only, with no check against the DNA. TRBV21-1 is described as a pseudogene. CDR3 length: 16 amino acids.

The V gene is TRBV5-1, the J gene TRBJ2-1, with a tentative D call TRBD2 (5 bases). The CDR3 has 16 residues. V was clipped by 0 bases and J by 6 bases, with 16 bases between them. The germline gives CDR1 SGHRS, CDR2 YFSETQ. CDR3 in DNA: TGCGCCAGCAGCTTGGTGGGAGTCCTACCCCGCAATGAGCAGTTCTTC. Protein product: CASSLVGVLPRNEQFF.

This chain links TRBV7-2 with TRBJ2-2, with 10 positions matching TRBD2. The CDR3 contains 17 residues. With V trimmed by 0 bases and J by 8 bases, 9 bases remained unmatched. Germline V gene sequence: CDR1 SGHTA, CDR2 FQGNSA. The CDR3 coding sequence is TGTGCCAGCAGCTTAGCGCGGACTAGCGGTCAGTGGGGGGAGCTGTTTTTT. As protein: CASSLARTSGQWGELFF.

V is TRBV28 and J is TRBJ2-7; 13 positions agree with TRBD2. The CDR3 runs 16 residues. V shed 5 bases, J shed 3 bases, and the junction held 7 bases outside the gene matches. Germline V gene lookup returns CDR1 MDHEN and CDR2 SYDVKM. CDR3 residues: CASSPGTSGINYEQYF. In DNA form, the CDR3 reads TGTGCCAGCAGTCCAGGGACTAGCGGGATCAACTACGAGCAGTACTTC. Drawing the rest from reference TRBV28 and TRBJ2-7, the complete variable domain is DVKVTQSSRYLVKRTGEKVFLECVQDMDHENMFWYRQDPGLGLRLIYFSYDVKMKEKGDIPEGYSVSREKKERFSLILESASTNQTSMYLCASSPGTSGINYEQYFGPGTRLTVT.

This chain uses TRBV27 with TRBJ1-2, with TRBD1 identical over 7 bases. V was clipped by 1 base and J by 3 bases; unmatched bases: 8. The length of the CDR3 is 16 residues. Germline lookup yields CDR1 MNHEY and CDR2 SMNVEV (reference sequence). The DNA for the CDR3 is TGTGCCAGCAGTTTATACCCGGGACAGAAGTACTATGGCTACACCTTC. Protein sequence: CASSLYPGQKYYGYTF.

In nucleotides, the CDR3 is TGTGCCAGCAGCGGGATAACAGGGAATGAGCAGTTCTTC. The encoded protein is CASSGITGNEQFF. This chain links TRBV11-2 with TRBJ2-1, with D perhaps matching TRBD1 (6 bases). V was clipped by 5 bases and J by 7 bases, with 12 bases between them. CDR1 SGHAT and CDR2 FQNNGV come from the germline V gene. The CDR3 covers 13 residues.

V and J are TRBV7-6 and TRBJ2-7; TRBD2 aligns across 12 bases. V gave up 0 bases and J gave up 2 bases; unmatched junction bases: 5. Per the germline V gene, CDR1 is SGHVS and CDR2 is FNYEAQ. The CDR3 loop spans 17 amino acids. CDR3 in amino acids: CASSLARGLAGTYEQYF. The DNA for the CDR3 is TGTGCCAGCAGCTTAGCACGGGGACTAGCGGGCACCTACGAGCAGTACTTC.

The CDR3: CASSSRQGDTQYF. CDR3 in DNA: TGTGCCAGCAGTTCTAGACAGGGGGATACGCAGTATTTT. The rearrangement uses TRBV6-6 and TRBJ2-3, with TRBD1 matching 8 bases. In germline, CDR1 is MNHNY, CDR2 SVGAGI (reference sequence). The V and J ends lost 4 bases and 6 bases, in that order; junction bases with no gene match: 3. The CDR3 runs 13 residues.

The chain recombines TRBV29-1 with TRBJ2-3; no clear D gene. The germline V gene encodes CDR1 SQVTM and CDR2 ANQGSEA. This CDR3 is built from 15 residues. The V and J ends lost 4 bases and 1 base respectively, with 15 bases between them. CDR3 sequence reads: CSVGGVLVRTDTQYF. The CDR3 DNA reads TGCAGCGTTGGTGGAGTATTGGTCCGCACAGATACGCAGTATTTT.